Reported below is one TCR beta chain. Its cognate antigen is unknown. This specimen comes from a study of CD4 T cells in relation to SARS-CoV-2 and coronaviruses. For the study at large: PBMCs were cultured with antigen for over nine days before TCR beta sequencing. Whole-study findings and limits: Crossreactivity was assessed only for spike protein, not other viral proteins. Approximately 65% of donors had memory CD4+ clonotypes crossrecognizing SARS-CoV-2 and common cold coronavirus spike.

The CDR3 is 15 residues long. Germline values: CDR1 MDHEN, CDR2 SYDVKM. Trimming removed 2 bases from V and 0 bases from J, with 10 bases in between. Assay: immunoSEQ multiplex PCR; the TCRdb copy retains only in-frame clones and omits some. Seen here are roughly 30,000 clones, about four fifths observed once, and the top ten hold around 3%. Sequenced: memory CD4+ T cells from PBMCs, cultured in vitro. The sequence was collected from an adult with COVID-19. The V call is TRBV28, the J call TRBJ1-1, with a tentative D call TRBD1 (6 bases). Written as DNA, the CDR3 is TGTGCCAGCAGTTTAGGGGGGGCGATGAACACTGAAGCTTTCTTT. Translation: CASSLGGAMNTEAFF.